This TCR beta chain was sequenced during a study of CD8+CD57+ T cells in acquired aplastic anemia. Study in general: Sorted CD4+ and CD8+ cells gave an average of roughly 3.3 ug of DNA.

This clonotype was picked up many times. Its antigen is still unknown. Germline V lookup: CDR1 SNHLY, CDR2 FYNNEI. Trimming took 6 bases from V and 5 from J, leaving 14 bases between them. The CDR3 loop spans 13 amino acids. TCR beta VDJ and CDR3 profiling used genomic DNA as template. MiXCR was run by TCRdb on the reads, yielding one entry per CDR3 protein. Of under 200,000 distinct CDR3 sequences in the sample, around 50% were seen once. Study outcomes and limitations: Patients shared twenty-nine CD8+ CDR3 sequences with controls.

It was patients with CD8+CD57+ cell expansion by flow cytometry who were chosen for sequencing. The diagnosis in all patients was severe acquired aplastic anemia. Patient blood was sampled before any therapy had been received. The specimen was sorted CD4+, CD8+, or CD8+CD57+ T cells (not recorded which) from PBMCs. The chain combines TRBV2 with TRBJ2-7; D is tentatively TRBD1 or TRBD2 (5 bases each). The receptor comes from a human donor with aplastic anemia. CDR3 bases: TGTGCCAGCAGATCATGGGGACCCCACGAGCAGTACTTC. This encodes CASRSWGPHEQYF.